The next 31 T cell receptor beta chains were all read from a single sample in a study of Ad26.COV2.S vaccination and SARS-CoV-2 variants. Generated by immunoSEQ multiplex PCR, the TCRdb table keeps only in-frame clones and is missing some. The sample lists a few hundred thousand clones, 83% occurring once. Treatment: over 15 received Ad26.COV2.S at low or high dose, single or two shots; roughly five received placebo; per-sample allocation not given. Specimen acquisition occurred on day 63 following the initial vaccine or placebo injection. The specimen was peripheral blood, collected in a trial of Ad26.COV2.S vaccine versus placebo. These receptors came from a person aged 18-60 years who received the Ad26.COV2.S COVID-19 vaccine or a placebo.

This clone appeared a single time. The same CDR3 also results from other DNA sequences found in this sample. The chain recombines TRBV18 with TRBJ2-5, with unresolved D. V was pared by 0 bases and J by 1 base, with 3 bases between. CDR1 KGHSH and CDR2 LQKENI come from the germline V gene. This CDR3 has 13 amino acids. The CDR3 region has the DNA TGTGCCAGCTCACCACCGACCCAAGAGACCCAGTACTTC. Amino acid sequence: CASSPPTQETQYF.

J is TRBJ1-2 and V is TRBV2; tentative D call: TRBD1 (6 bases). V lost 4 bases and J 4 bases, leaving 10 bases between the germline ends. Germline CDR1 is SNHLY and CDR2 is FYNNEI. This CDR3 contains 13 residues. The CDR3 spells CASSVGRGYGYTF. CDR3 nucleotide sequence: TGTGCCAGCAGTGTGGGCAGGGGCTATGGCTACACCTTC.

The rearrangement joins TRBV24-1 to TRBJ2-7, with D tentatively TRBD1 (6 bases). The CDR3 extends over 13 amino acids. In germline, CDR1 is KGHDR, CDR2 SFDVKD. The V and J ends lost 6 bases and 3 bases respectively, with 11 bases between them. The CDR3 here is CATSRDTHYEQYF. The CDR3 DNA reads TGTGCCACCAGTCGGGACACCCACTACGAGCAGTACTTC.

V is TRBV7-9 and J is TRBJ1-3; a weak D match, TRBD1 (5 bases). The CDR3 length is 18 residues. V shed 3 bases and J shed 2 bases, with 20 bases lying between them. Germline loops: CDR1 SEHNR, CDR2 FQNEAQ (reference sequence). This CDR3 is CASSFRGFVGKAGNTIYF. The CDR3 DNA reads TGTGCCAGCAGCTTTAGGGGATTCGTTGGAAAGGCTGGAAACACCATATATTTT.

The chain uses TRBV7-9 and TRBJ1-3; D remains ambiguous. Germline V gives CDR1 SEHNR, CDR2 FQNEAQ (reference sequence). Trimming removed 1 base at V and 2 bases at J, with 12 bases between. This CDR3 has 16 amino acids. In nucleotides, the CDR3 is TGTGCCAGCAGCTTAGGGCAGCCAAGGGCTGGAAACACCATATATTTT. It yields the protein CASSLGQPRAGNTIYF. The full variable domain, completed using reference TRBV7-9 and TRBJ1-3, is DTGVSQNPRHKITKRGQNVTFRCDPISEHNRLYWYRQTLGQGPEFLTYFQNEAQLEKSRLLSDRFSAERPKGSFSTLEIQRTEQGDSAMYLCASSLGQPRAGNTIYFGEGSWLTVV.

The chain joins TRBV10-3 to TRBJ1-5, with D possibly TRBD1 on 6 matching bases. V was cut by 7 bases and J by 4 bases, with 11 bases left in between. CDR3 size: 13 residues. Germline assignment: CDR1 ENHRY and CDR2 SYGVKD. Here the CDR3 reads CAIKDSLNQPQHF. The DNA of the CDR3 is TGTGCCATCAAGGACAGCTTAAATCAGCCCCAGCATTTT.

The rearrangement joins TRBV7-3 to TRBJ1-1, with D perhaps matching TRBD1 (5 bases). There are 14 residues in the CDR3. Deletions cut 1 base from V and 5 bases from J, with 11 bases between. CDR1 is SGHTA and CDR2 is FQGTGA in the germline V gene. CDR3 sequence (DNA): TGTGCCAGCAGCTTAATAGGAGGGGAGACTGAAGCTTTCTTT. Amino acids: CASSLIGGETEAFF.

The rearrangement links TRBV3-1 (or the pseudogene TRBV3-2) to TRBJ2-7; 9 nucleotides align to TRBD2. The V and J ends lost 0 bases and 1 base, in that order; junction bases with no gene match: 7. CDR3 length equals 17 residues. The germline CDR1 and CDR2 sequences are LGHDT and YNNKEL (reference sequence). CDR3 loop: CASSQDIVAGGSYEQYF. The CDR3 DNA follows: TGTGCCAGCAGCCAAGATATTGTTGCGGGAGGGTCCTACGAGCAGTACTTC.

The chain carries TRBV30 and TRBJ2-7, with TRBD2 identical over 12 bases. Germline V gene lookup returns CDR1 GTSNPN and CDR2 SVGIG (reference sequence). The CDR3 runs 14 residues. Losses at the gene ends were 7 bases for V and 5 bases for J; bases not matched to a gene: 9. CDR3 residues: CASSTSGSSNEQYF. CDR3 nucleotide sequence: TGTGCCTCGTCGACTAGCGGGAGTAGTAACGAGCAGTACTTC.

This clone was seen once. The chain has TRBV18 and TRBJ2-7; a weak D match, TRBD1 (6 bases). Looked up from germline, CDR1 is KGHSH and CDR2 is LQKENI. The CDR3 totals 15 residues. V was clipped by 1 base and J by 3 bases, with 13 bases between them. The CDR3 region is CASSPQTGERYEQYF. The CDR3 nucleotides are TGTGCCAGCTCACCACAGACAGGCGAACGCTACGAGCAGTACTTC.

The gene calls are TRBV7-2 and TRBJ1-2; 10 bases fit TRBD1. With 5 bases clipped from V and 4 bases from J, the junction kept 10 bases outside the gene matches. The CDR3 length is 16 residues. The germline V gene has CDR1 SGHTA and CDR2 FQGNSA. The CDR3 spells CASSPRRTGGLYGYTF. The CDR3 region has the DNA TGTGCCAGCAGCCCCCGCCGGACAGGGGGGCTCTATGGCTACACCTTC.

The chain uses TRBV5-6 and TRBJ1-1; D unresolved. Germline loops: CDR1 SGHDT, CDR2 YYEEEE. The V end lost 2 bases, the J end lost 0 bases, and 5 bases lay between the germline ends. This CDR3 region has 13 residues. CDR3 sequence reads: CASSFWLNTEAFF. The CDR3 DNA reads as TGTGCCAGCAGCTTTTGGTTGAACACTGAAGCTTTCTTT.

The chain links TRBV12-2 to TRBJ2-1. TRBV12-2 counts as a pseudogene. This CDR3 is built from 11 residues. The CDR3 nucleotides read TGTGCAAGTCGCTTCAGGACCGAGCAGTTCTTC. This encodes CASRFRTEQFF.

This clone was seen a few times. The chain carries TRBV6-6 and TRBJ2-2, with TRBD1 matching 10 bases. Germline CDR1 MNHNY, CDR2 SVGAGI (reference sequence). Trimming removed 5 bases from V and 7 bases from J; junction bases left unmatched: 13. This CDR3 contains 17 residues. CDR3 nucleotides: TGTGCCAGCAGTCGACGACAGGGGGCTGGTAAAGGCGGGGAGCTGTTTTTT. It encodes CASSRRQGAGKGGELFF.

J is TRBJ2-1 and V is TRBV14, with TRBD2 as a possible D gene (6 bases). Germline CDR1 SGHDN, CDR2 FVKESK. V was clipped by 4 bases and J by 4 bases, with 17 bases between them. The CDR3 has 16 residues. DNA of the CDR3: TGTGCCAGCAGCCGGCTGCGGGACGCCTCTTACAATGAGCAGTTCTTC. It translates to CASSRLRDASYNEQFF.

The CDR3 DNA sequence: TGCGCCAGCAGCAGGGCCGGGGGGCGAGGCACTGAAGCTTTCTTT. This translates into CASSRAGGRGTEAFF. The genes are TRBV5-1 and TRBJ1-1; D possibly corresponds to TRBD1 (6 bases). V was pared by 4 bases and J by 4 bases, with 17 bases between. From germline, CDR1 is SGHRS and CDR2 YFSETQ. The CDR3 has 15 residues.

This clone occurred a few times. V usage is TRBV18 and J usage is TRBJ1-5, with D unclear. Trimming removed 2 bases at V and 7 bases at J, with 15 bases between. Per germline, CDR1 KGHSH and CDR2 LQKENI. The CDR3 is 15 residues long. The DNA of the CDR3 is TGTGCCAGCTCACCAGGGCAGGTTGAGGGACAGCCCCAGCATTTT. Translated, it gives CASSPGQVEGQPQHF.

The chain combines TRBV7-9 with TRBJ2-5; either TRBD1 or TRBD2 may supply D (5 bases each). This CDR3 has 12 residues. Trimming cost V 11 bases and J 5 bases, with 15 bases left between them. CDR1 and CDR2 from the germline V gene are SEHNR and FQNEAQ (reference sequence). The DNA for the CDR3 is TGTGCCGACCGCAGGGACGGCGAGACCCAGTACTTC. It translates to CADRRDGETQYF.

The chain is built from TRBV7-3 and TRBJ1-1; D remains unclear. Germline CDR1 reads SGHTA; CDR2 reads FQGTGA. Trimming removed 5 bases from V and 1 base from J, with 8 bases in between. The CDR3 covers 13 residues. CDR3 in amino acids: CASSSSGNTEAFF. The DNA for the CDR3 is TGTGCCAGCAGCAGCTCAGGGAACACTGAAGCTTTCTTT.

This chain connects TRBV28 to TRBJ2-7, with a weak D call TRBD2 (5 bases). The V gene's germline CDR1 is MDHEN and CDR2 SYDVKM. V was pared by 4 bases and J by 4 bases, with 14 bases between. This CDR3 is 14 amino acids long. The CDR3 sequence is CASSSHGERYEQYF. The CDR3 DNA follows: TGTGCCAGCAGTTCCCACGGGGAGAGGTACGAGCAGTACTTC.

This clone showed up just a few times. This sequence joins TRBV6-1 and TRBJ1-2, with 7 bases aligning to TRBD1. The junction had 8 bases not matched to a gene; V was cut back by 2 bases and J by 2 bases. From germline, CDR1 is MNHNS and CDR2 SASEGT. CDR3 length: 16 residues. The CDR3 nucleotides are TGTGCCAGCAGTGAATCAGGGGGACAGCTGAACTATGGCTACACCTTC. Protein: CASSESGGQLNYGYTF.

J is TRBJ2-2 and V is TRBV4-1, with D unresolved. Per the germline V gene, CDR1 is MGHRA and CDR2 is YSYEKL. The V end lost 0 bases, the J end lost 4 bases, and 12 bases lay between the germline ends. This CDR3 is built from 16 residues. The CDR3: CASSQDLGRGTGELFF. The CDR3, as DNA: TGCGCCAGCAGCCAAGACCTGGGAAGAGGCACCGGGGAGCTGTTTTTT.

The rearrangement uses TRBV2 and TRBJ1-1; 10 nucleotides match TRBD1. The CDR3 totals 13 residues. Germline CDR1 SNHLY, CDR2 FYNNEI. With 7 bases clipped from V and 3 bases from J, the junction kept 2 bases outside the gene matches. CDR3 sequence: CASNDRGHTEAFF. The CDR3 DNA follows: TGTGCCAGCAACGACAGGGGGCACACTGAAGCTTTCTTT.

V is TRBV29-1 and J is TRBJ2-1, with 10 nucleotides matching TRBD2. Trimming cost V 6 bases and J 8 bases; bases outside gene matches: 7. Germline CDR1 is SQVTM and CDR2 is ANQGSEA. The CDR3 has 13 amino acids. CDR3 protein: CSVSGGASDEQFF. The CDR3 DNA is TGCAGCGTCAGCGGGGGGGCCTCCGATGAGCAGTTCTTC.

The V and J genes are TRBV5-1 and TRBJ2-2, with D perhaps matching TRBD1 or TRBD2 (6 bases each). This CDR3 has 14 residues. Germline V CDR1 and CDR2: SGHRS, YFSETQ. With 4 bases removed from V and 7 bases from J, the gap between germline ends came to 14 bases. CDR3 residues: CASSPSGAGGELFF. CDR3 nucleotides: TGCGCCAGCAGCCCCTCGGGGGCGGGCGGGGAGCTGTTTTTT.

This rearrangement joins TRBV3-1 (or the pseudogene TRBV3-2) to TRBJ1-4, with 7 bases that match TRBD1. This CDR3 is built from 15 residues. CDR1 LGHDT and CDR2 YNNKEL come from the germline V gene (reference sequence). The ends lost 4 bases at V and 7 bases at J; junction bases unmatched: 9. For the CDR3, the DNA is TGTGCCAGCAGCCTGGGGGGGACAGAACTTGAAAAACTGTTTTTT. It is translated as CASSLGGTELEKLFF.

V is TRBV2 and J is TRBJ2-7; D remains ambiguous. Trimming pared 8 bases from V and 1 base from J, leaving 12 bases between. The CDR3 length is 13 residues. The germline gives CDR1 SNHLY, CDR2 FYNNEI. CDR3 loop: CASSPLWSYEQYF. As DNA, the CDR3 is TGTGCCAGCTCTCCTCTCTGGTCCTACGAGCAGTACTTC.

This clone was observed a few times. The chain uses TRBV5-4 and TRBJ2-7; 7 bases are a match to TRBD2. Germline loops: CDR1 SGHNT, CDR2 YYREEE (reference sequence). V shed 5 bases, J shed 4 bases, and the junction held 12 bases outside the gene matches. CDR3 length: 15 residues. For the CDR3, the DNA is TGTGCCAGCAGGGGAGGGGAGGGGACCTTGTACGAGCAGTACTTC. Translation gives CASRGGEGTLYEQYF.

This clone was detected a few times. The V gene is TRBV2, the J gene TRBJ1-3; no firm D call. V was clipped by 6 bases and J by 4 bases, with 4 bases between them. Germline lookup yields CDR1 SNHLY and CDR2 FYNNEI. The CDR3 runs 11 residues. The CDR3 DNA is TGTGCCAGCAGGGCAGGAAACACCATATATTTT. It specifies CASRAGNTIYF.

The chain links TRBV19 to TRBJ2-7; the D gene is possibly TRBD1 (7 bases). Between the trimmed V and J ends, which lost 8 bases and 3 bases, there was a span of 11 bases. The CDR3 totals 12 residues. Per the germline V gene, CDR1 is LNHDA and CDR2 is SQIVND (reference sequence). CDR3 in amino acids: CASSRGDYEQYF. The CDR3 DNA sequence: TGTGCCAGTTCCAGGGGGGACTACGAGCAGTACTTC.

The rearrangement joins TRBV4-1 to TRBJ2-3, with TRBD2 as a possible D gene (6 bases). The germline CDR1 and CDR2 sequences are MGHRA and YSYEKL. Deletions cut 0 bases from V and 10 bases from J, with 11 bases between. The CDR3 extends over 13 amino acids. Here the CDR3 DNA reads TGCGCCAGCAGCCAAGATCGGGGGATCTCGCAGTATTTT. Residues: CASSQDRGISQYF.